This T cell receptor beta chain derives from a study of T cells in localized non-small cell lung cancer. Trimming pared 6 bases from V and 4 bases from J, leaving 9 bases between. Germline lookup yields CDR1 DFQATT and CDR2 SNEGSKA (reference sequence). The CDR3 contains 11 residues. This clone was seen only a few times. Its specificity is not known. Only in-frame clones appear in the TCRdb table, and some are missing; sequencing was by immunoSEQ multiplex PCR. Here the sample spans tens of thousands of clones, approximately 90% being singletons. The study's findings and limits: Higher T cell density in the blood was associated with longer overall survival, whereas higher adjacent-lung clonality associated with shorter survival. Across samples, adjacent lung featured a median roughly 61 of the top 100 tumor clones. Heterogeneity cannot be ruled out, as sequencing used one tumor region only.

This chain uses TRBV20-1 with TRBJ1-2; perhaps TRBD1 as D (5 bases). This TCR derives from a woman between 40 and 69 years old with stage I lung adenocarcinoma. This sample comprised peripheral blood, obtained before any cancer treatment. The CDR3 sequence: CSAYDSYGYTF. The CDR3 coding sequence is TGCAGTGCCTACGACAGCTATGGCTACACCTTC.